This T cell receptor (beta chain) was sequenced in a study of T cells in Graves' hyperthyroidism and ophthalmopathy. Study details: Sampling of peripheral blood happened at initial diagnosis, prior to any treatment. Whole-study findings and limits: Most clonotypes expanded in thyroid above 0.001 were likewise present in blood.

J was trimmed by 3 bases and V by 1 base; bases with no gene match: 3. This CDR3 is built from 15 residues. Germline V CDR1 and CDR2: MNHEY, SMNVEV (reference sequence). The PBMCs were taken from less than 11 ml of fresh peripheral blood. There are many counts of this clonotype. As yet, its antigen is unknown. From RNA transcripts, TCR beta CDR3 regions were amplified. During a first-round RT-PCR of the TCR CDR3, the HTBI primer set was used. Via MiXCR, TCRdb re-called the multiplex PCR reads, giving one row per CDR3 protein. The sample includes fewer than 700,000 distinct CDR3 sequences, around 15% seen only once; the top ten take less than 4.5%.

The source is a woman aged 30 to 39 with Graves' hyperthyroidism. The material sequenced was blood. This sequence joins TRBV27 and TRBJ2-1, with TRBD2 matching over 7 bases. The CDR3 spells CASSLFLAGYNEQFF. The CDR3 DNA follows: TGTGCCAGCAGTTTATTCTTAGCGGGCTACAATGAGCAGTTCTTC.